The 6 T cell receptor beta chains below were found in one sample sequenced in a study of Graves' ophthalmopathy and Graves' hyperthyroidism. TCR beta CDR3 regions were amplified from RNA transcripts. The authors performed first-round RT-PCR with HTBI primers and then a second-round multiplex PCR. TCRdb passed the multiplex PCR reads through MiXCR, listing each CDR3 protein once. The table has 350,000 or so distinct CDR3 sequences, roughly a sixth seen once. Specimen: peripheral blood. The receptors were sampled from an adult man with Graves' ophthalmopathy.

V gene TRBV6-2 or TRBV6-3 combines with J gene TRBJ2-5; 9 bases agree with TRBD2. This CDR3 is built from 15 residues. The germline CDR1 and CDR2 sequences are MNHEY and SVGEGT. After removal of 2 bases from V and 3 bases from J, the junction contained 4 bases not matched to a gene. CDR3 sequence reads: CASSYPSGVKETQYF. CDR3 coding DNA: TGTGCCAGCAGTTACCCTAGCGGGGTCAAAGAGACCCAGTACTTC.

The table lists this clonotype with many counts. The CDR3 nucleotides read TGTGCCTGGAGTACCACGGACTCACCCCTCCACTTT. It encodes CAWSTTDSPLHF. The chain uses TRBV30 and TRBJ1-6; D unresolved. V was clipped by 2 bases and J by 10 bases, with 9 bases between them. The germline CDR1 and CDR2 sequences are GTSNPN and SVGIG (reference sequence). There are 12 residues in the CDR3.

This clonotype was found many times. This chain links TRBV5-6 with TRBJ2-3; tentatively, D is TRBD2 (5 bases). Germline V CDR1 and CDR2: SGHDT, YYEEEE. V shed 3 bases and J shed 2 bases, with 13 bases lying between them. The CDR3 has 15 residues. The CDR3 sequence: CASSSAVVSTDTQYF. In DNA, the CDR3 is TGTGCCAGCAGCTCAGCGGTGGTTTCCACAGATACGCAGTATTTT.

This clonotype has ten or more counts. CDR3 in DNA: TGTGCCAGCAGTTTTATAGGACAATACCAAGAGACCCAGTACTTC. This sequence encodes CASSFIGQYQETQYF. This chain uses TRBV12-3 or TRBV12-4 with TRBJ2-5, with a tentative D call TRBD1 (5 bases). With 3 bases removed from V and 0 bases from J, the gap between germline ends came to 11 bases. The CDR3 runs 15 residues.

This clonotype was seen many times. V and J are TRBV7-9 and TRBJ1-3; 9 bases line up with TRBD1. V gave up 4 bases and J gave up 3 bases; unmatched junction bases: 1. From germline, CDR1 is SEHNR and CDR2 FQNEAQ (reference sequence). The CDR3 is made up of 14 amino acids. The CDR3 here is CASSWDRDGNTIYF. CDR3 coding DNA: TGTGCCAGCAGCTGGGACAGGGATGGAAACACCATATATTTT.

Remarks on this clonotype: A much larger clone is a single base away; this may be a read error. This sequence joins TRBV6-5 and TRBJ1-3; TRBD1 is a possible D gene (6 bases). Germline CDR1 reads MNHEY; CDR2 reads SVGAGI. The CDR3 is 15 residues long. The CDR3 is CASGYSQGRGNTIYF. The CDR3 DNA reads TGTGCCAGCGGTTACTCTCAGGGGCGAGGAAACACCATATATTTT.